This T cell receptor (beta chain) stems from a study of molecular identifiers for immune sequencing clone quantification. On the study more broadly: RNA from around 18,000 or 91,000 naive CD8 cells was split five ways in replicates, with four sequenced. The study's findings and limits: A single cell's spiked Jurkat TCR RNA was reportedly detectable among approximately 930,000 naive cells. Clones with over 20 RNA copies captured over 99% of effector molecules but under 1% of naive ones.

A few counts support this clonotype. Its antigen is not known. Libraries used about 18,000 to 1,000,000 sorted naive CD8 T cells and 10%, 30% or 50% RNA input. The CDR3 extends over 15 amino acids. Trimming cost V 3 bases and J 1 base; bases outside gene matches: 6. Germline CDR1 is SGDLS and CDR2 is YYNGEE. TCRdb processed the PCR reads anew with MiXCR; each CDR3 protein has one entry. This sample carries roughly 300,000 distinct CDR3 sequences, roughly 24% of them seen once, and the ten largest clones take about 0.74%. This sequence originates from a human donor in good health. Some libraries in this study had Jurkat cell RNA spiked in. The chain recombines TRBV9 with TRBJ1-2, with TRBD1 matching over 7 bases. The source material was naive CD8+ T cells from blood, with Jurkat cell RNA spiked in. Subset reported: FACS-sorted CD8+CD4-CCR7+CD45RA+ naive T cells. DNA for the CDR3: TGTGCCAGCAGCGCCGAACAGGGGTTTAACTATGGCTACACCTTC. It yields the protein CASSAEQGFNYGYTF.